The rows below give T cell receptor beta chains drawn from one sample of a study of CXCR3-negative and CXCR3-positive naive CD8 T cells. For each CDR3 protein, TCRdb gives one entry from its re-call of the 5' RACE reads, without DNA. In all, the sample yields some 110,000 distinct CDR3 sequences. Sequencing used naive CXCR3+ CD8+ T cells from blood. These receptors were obtained from a human donor in good health. Some clones in this sample may be carry-over from other donors' samples. The CDR3 runs from the conserved cysteine through the conserved F or W.

J gene: TRBJ2-1; V gene: TRBV7-8; CDR3 protein: CASSTGQLNSYNEQFF
J gene: TRBJ2-3; V gene: TRBV5-6; CDR3 protein: CASSSGVATDTQYF
J gene: TRBJ2-1; V gene: TRBV10-3; CDR3 protein: CAISESAGDNEQFF
J gene: TRBJ1-2; V gene: TRBV2; CDR3 protein: CASSGSGQVHRNYGYTF
J gene: TRBJ2-7; V gene: TRBV28; CDR3 protein: CASRPLGAHEQYF
J gene: TRBJ2-7; V gene: TRBV6-1; CDR3 protein: CASSEADLTEYEQYF
J gene: TRBJ2-1; V gene: TRBV5-1; CDR3 protein: CASSLATSIGYNEQFF
J gene: TRBJ1-6; V gene: TRBV27; CDR3 protein: CASSLSVPARVDSPLHF
J gene: TRBJ1-2; V gene: TRBV7-9; CDR3 protein: CASSLDNDRADGYTF
J gene: TRBJ1-5; V gene: TRBV19; CDR3 protein: CASSLGGQPLNQPQHF
J gene: TRBJ1-1; V gene: TRBV5-1; CDR3 protein: CASSLVEGPDTEAFF
J gene: TRBJ1-5; V gene: TRBV7-8; CDR3 protein: CASSLGGGVGQPQHF
J gene: TRBJ1-2; V gene: TRBV7-2; CDR3 protein: CASSSTGWRYTF
J gene: TRBJ1-2; V gene: TRBV27; CDR3 protein: CASSSSLDRFFYGYTF
J gene: TRBJ2-3; V gene: TRBV12-3/TRBV12-4; CDR3 protein: CASSFASTDTQYF
J gene: TRBJ2-1; V gene: TRBV7-2; CDR3 protein: CASSLPGDEQFF
J gene: TRBJ2-7; V gene: TRBV29-1; CDR3 protein: CSVERGETYEQYF
J gene: TRBJ2-5; V gene: TRBV7-9; CDR3 protein: CASGLPWTGLETQYF
J gene: TRBJ2-3; V gene: TRBV7-9; CDR3 protein: CASSSPGTSYTQYF
J gene: TRBJ1-2; V gene: TRBV14; CDR3 protein: CASSQEDRVDGYTF
J gene: TRBJ2-6; V gene: TRBV29-1; CDR3 protein: CSARDTQTGANVLTF
J gene: TRBJ2-1; V gene: TRBV12-3/TRBV12-4; CDR3 protein: CASSTGTSGAYNEQFF
J gene: TRBJ2-7; V gene: TRBV11-2; CDR3 protein: CASSLSRGYEQYF
J gene: TRBJ2-3; V gene: TRBV29-1; CDR3 protein: CSAQDRAATDTQYF
J gene: TRBJ2-7; V gene: TRBV28; CDR3 protein: CASSRQLSSYEQYF
J gene: TRBJ1-3; V gene: TRBV20-1; CDR3 protein: CSAILAETGNTIYF
J gene: TRBJ2-1; V gene: TRBV29-1; CDR3 protein: CSVRQVDRLDEQFF
J gene: TRBJ1-2; V gene: TRBV7-9; CDR3 protein: CASSSDSVYGYTF